Below, 21 T cell receptor beta chains from the same sample are listed, as sequenced in a study of T cell responses to AZD1222 COVID-19 vaccine. Clones were read by immunoSEQ multiplex PCR, and TCRdb kept only the in-frame ones, dropping some. The table includes 250,000 to 300,000 clones, almost 95% detected once. Sequencing was performed on peripheral blood, taken 28 days after the second AZD1222 dose. These receptors were obtained from an adult who received the AZD1222 COVID-19 vaccine.

This clone has just one count. The genes are TRBV6-1 and TRBJ1-2; tentatively, D is TRBD1 (6 bases). Germline V gene lookup returns CDR1 MNHNS and CDR2 SASEGT. Trimming took off 3 bases at V and 3 bases at J, with 8 bases between the two ends. There are 13 residues in the CDR3. The DNA of the CDR3 is TGTGCCAGCAGTGAGGACAGCGACTATGGCTACACCTTC. It codes for CASSEDSDYGYTF.

Remarks on this clone: Other DNA sequences within the sample encode an identical CDR3. This chain uses TRBV28 with TRBJ1-2; D is undetermined. The germline V and J ends were trimmed by 4 bases and 5 bases, with 11 bases remaining between them. The CDR3 runs 13 residues. Per germline, CDR1 MDHEN and CDR2 SYDVKM. CDR3 loop: CASSSGLGYGYTF. The DNA of the CDR3 is TGTGCCAGCAGTTCCGGATTGGGGTATGGCTACACCTTC.

The CDR3 protein is CASSYGHSGEETQYF. The CDR3, as DNA: TGTGCCAGCAGTTACGGCCATTCCGGAGAAGAGACCCAGTACTTC. V and J are TRBV6-2 or TRBV6-3 and TRBJ2-5; D is uncertain. The V end lost 2 bases, the J end lost 3 bases, and 13 bases lay between the germline ends. Looked up from germline, CDR1 is MNHEY and CDR2 is SVGEGT. The CDR3 is made up of 15 amino acids.

The V call is TRBV7-2, the J call TRBJ2-2; 7 bases fit TRBD1. Trimming removed 5 bases from V and 0 bases from J; junction bases left unmatched: 3. The CDR3 totals 15 residues. Germline V CDR1 and CDR2: SGHTA, FQGNSA. CDR3 DNA: TGTGCCAGCAGCCCCGGACAGGCGAACACCGGGGAGCTGTTTTTT. This codes for CASSPGQANTGELFF.

The rearrangement uses TRBV5-5 and TRBJ1-1; TRBD1 is a possible D gene (5 bases). The CDR3 runs 16 residues. Germline V CDR1 and CDR2: SGHKS, YYEKEE (reference sequence). The V gene lost 2 bases and the J gene lost 5 bases, with 19 bases spanning the gap. CDR3 sequence: CASSFSASRGRTEAFF. In nucleotides, the CDR3 is TGTGCCAGCAGCTTTAGTGCCTCTAGGGGTAGGACTGAAGCTTTCTTT.

CDR3 coding DNA: TGTGCCAGCAGCGTATTCTCCGGGTCCACAGATACGCAGTATTTT. Translated, it gives CASSVFSGSTDTQYF. The gene calls are TRBV9 and TRBJ2-3, with D hard to call. The CDR3 consists of 15 residues. V was trimmed by 1 base and J by 2 bases, leaving 11 bases between them. Germline-derived CDR1 and CDR2 are SGDLS and YYNGEE.

This clone was found once. This chain uses TRBV2 with TRBJ1-4; 9 bases match TRBD1. J was trimmed by 7 bases and V by 7 bases; bases with no gene match: 7. CDR1 SNHLY and CDR2 FYNNEI come from the germline V gene. This CDR3 region has 14 residues. The DNA of the CDR3 is TGTGCCAGCAATGGACAGGGGAAGAGTGAAAAACTGTTTTTT. Translating gives CASNGQGKSEKLFF.

The genes are TRBV9 and TRBJ1-1; D not resolved. CDR3 size: 15 residues. Germline V gene lookup returns CDR1 SGDLS and CDR2 YYNGEE. V lost 0 bases and J lost 4, with 13 bases in between. The DNA for the CDR3 is TGTGCCAGCAGCGTAGCCCCAGCCAGCCCCACTGAAGCTTTCTTT. It yields the protein CASSVAPASPTEAFF.

The chain combines TRBV28 with TRBJ2-1; 7 bases line up with TRBD2. The ends lost 5 bases at V and 6 bases at J; junction bases unmatched: 7. This CDR3 is 14 amino acids long. Per germline, CDR1 MDHEN and CDR2 SYDVKM. CDR3 loop: CASSLPGGPNEQFF. CDR3 in DNA: TGTGCCAGCAGTCTACCGGGAGGCCCCAATGAGCAGTTCTTC.

This rearrangement joins TRBV5-1 to TRBJ2-5; D is unresolved. V lost 6 bases to trimming and J lost 4 bases, with 13 bases between them. Germline-derived CDR1 and CDR2 are SGHRS and YFSETQ. The CDR3 is 13 residues long. The CDR3 DNA reads as TGCGCCAGCACCCCAATGAGTCGAGAGACCCAGTACTTC. Translating it yields CASTPMSRETQYF.

This chain joins TRBV19 and TRBJ2-1, with 8 bases aligning to TRBD2. The V gene end was trimmed by 10 bases and the J gene end by 8 bases; junction bases not matched to a gene: 16. Germline CDR1 reads LNHDA; CDR2 reads SQIVND (reference sequence). The CDR3 loop spans 15 amino acids. CDR3 sequence (DNA): TGTGCCACCCTCCCTCCGGGACTAGGTTACTATGAGCAGTTCTTC. This gives the protein CATLPPGLGYYEQFF.

The rearrangement uses TRBV4-1 and TRBJ2-5; TRBD1 aligns across 7 bases. Germline V gene sequence: CDR1 MGHRA, CDR2 YSYEKL. J was trimmed by 3 bases and V by 4 bases; bases with no gene match: 8. This CDR3 is built from 15 residues. DNA for the CDR3: TGCGCCAGCAGCCGTCAACAGGGGTGGGAAGAGACCCAGTACTTC. This translates into CASSRQQGWEETQYF.

The J gene is TRBJ2-7, the V gene TRBV7-9; D is uncertain. The V gene's germline CDR1 is SEHNR and CDR2 FQNEAQ (reference sequence). This CDR3 region has 13 residues. V was trimmed by 6 bases and J by 6 bases, leaving 15 bases between them. CDR3 in DNA: TGTGCCAGCAGTCTCTCAGGCGCTCGCGAGCAGTACTTC. Translated, it gives CASSLSGAREQYF. Drawing the rest from reference TRBV7-9 and TRBJ2-7, the complete variable domain is DTGVSQNPRHKITKRGQNVTFRCDPISEHNRLYWYRQTLGQGPEFLTYFQNEAQLEKSRLLSDRFSAERPKGSFSTLEIQRTEQGDSAMYLCASSLSGAREQYFGPGTRLTVT.

This clone has more than one count but fewer than ten. The V gene is TRBV6-5, the J gene TRBJ2-5, with D perhaps TRBD1 (5 bases). The CDR3 consists of 15 residues. The V end lost 0 bases, the J end lost 2 bases, and 10 bases lay between the germline ends. Germline lookup yields CDR1 MNHEY and CDR2 SVGAGI. The CDR3 nucleotides read TGTGCCAGCAGTTACTCATGGGGCCGTCAAGAGACCCAGTACTTC. It is translated as CASSYSWGRQETQYF.

This clone was recorded once. V and J are TRBV9 and TRBJ2-7, with D maybe TRBD2 (5 bases). Germline CDR1 reads SGDLS; CDR2 reads YYNGEE. The CDR3 is 15 residues long. Trimming shortened V by 1 base and J by 0 bases, and 11 bases separated the two germline ends. CDR3: CASSVLEGSSYEQYF. CDR3 in DNA: TGTGCCAGCAGCGTATTAGAGGGAAGCTCCTACGAGCAGTACTTC.

This clone turned up a few times. This sequence joins TRBV5-4 and TRBJ2-5; D may be TRBD1 (5 bases). There are 18 residues in the CDR3. Germline CDR1 and CDR2: SGHNT and YYREEE (reference sequence). Between the trimmed V and J ends, which lost 0 bases and 2 bases, there was a span of 20 bases. The CDR3 bases are TGTGCCAGCAGCTTGGGGGAATTAATTATGACAGAGCAAGAGACCCAGTACTTC. Translating gives CASSLGELIMTEQETQYF.

The V gene is TRBV7-9, the J gene TRBJ2-7; a weak D match, TRBD2 (7 bases). The CDR3 is 15 residues long. The germline CDR1 and CDR2 sequences are SEHNR and FQNEAQ (reference sequence). The V gene lost 4 bases and the J gene lost 3 bases, with 16 bases spanning the gap. The CDR3 reads CASSSGGGRVYEQYF. In nucleotides, the CDR3 is TGTGCCAGCAGCTCCGGGGGCGGGAGAGTCTACGAGCAGTACTTC.

This chain links TRBV5-1 with TRBJ1-1; 11 bases agree with TRBD1. The CDR3 consists of 17 residues. The germline V gene encodes CDR1 SGHRS and CDR2 YFSETQ. V lost 4 bases and J lost 6; bases outside the gene matches: 14. This CDR3 is CASSPPRTGGDGSEAFF. CDR3 nucleotides: TGCGCCAGCAGCCCCCCCCGGACAGGGGGCGACGGGTCTGAAGCTTTCTTT.

The rearrangement joins TRBV4-1 to TRBJ1-6, with TRBD1 as a possible D gene (5 bases). The germline gives CDR1 MGHRA, CDR2 YSYEKL. The CDR3 has 17 amino acids. Trimming took 1 base from V and 0 from J, leaving 10 bases between them. CDR3 bases: TGCGCCAGCAGCCAAGGACAGTTTAGCTCCTATAATTCACCCCTCCACTTT. It translates to CASSQGQFSSYNSPLHF.

The V gene is TRBV24-1, the J gene TRBJ1-1; D is possibly TRBD1 (5 bases). The CDR3 extends over 15 amino acids. CDR1 KGHDR and CDR2 SFDVKD come from the germline V gene. V was shortened by 5 bases and J by 4 bases, with 16 bases between the two germline ends. Here the CDR3 reads CATSGPGLRGTEAFF. The CDR3 DNA sequence: TGTGCCACCAGTGGTCCGGGACTTCGGGGCACTGAAGCTTTCTTT.

The chain couples TRBV28 to TRBJ2-6, with 9 bases that match TRBD2. V gave up 8 bases and J gave up 4 bases; unmatched junction bases: 9. The CDR3 is made up of 16 amino acids. From germline, CDR1 is MDHEN and CDR2 SYDVKM. The CDR3 bases are TGTGCCAGCGTCGCGGGAGGGCCGGTAGGGGCCAACGTCCTGACTTTC. Protein product: CASVAGGPVGANVLTF.